These T cell receptor beta chains were read from a single sample in a study of T-cell reconstitution after alpha-beta-depleted transplantation in children. In TCRdb, the PCR reads were re-called with MiXCR into one record per CDR3 protein. The data contain about 460,000 distinct CDR3 sequences, 9.5% to 15% of them seen just once; the ten biggest clones take up around 5.6%. The specimen comprised PBMCs from the stem cell graft donor, sampled from the stem cell graft. The receptors here all came from a human donor who donated a stem cell graft to a child with combined immunodeficiency. Each CDR3 is given with its conserved first and last residue. D genes are given only for firm matches. Clone size is given for some rows only: seen once, a few or many times, or a class if the clone is expanded.

V: TRBV28
D: -
size: many
J: TRBJ2-2
CDR3: CASAGATGELFF
DNA: TGTGCCAGCGCGGGGGCCACCGGGGAGCTGTTTTTT

V: TRBV5-1
D: -
size: many
J: TRBJ2-1
CDR3: CASSPGSIYNEQFF
DNA: TGCGCCAGCAGCCCGGGGTCGATCTACAATGAGCAGTTCTTC

V: TRBV6-5
D: -
size: many
J: TRBJ1-3
CDR3: CASSYSSTMSGGNTIYF
DNA: TGTGCCAGCAGTTACTCGAGTACGATGAGCGGTGGAAACACCATATATTTT

V: TRBV12-3/TRBV12-4
D: TRBD1
size: -
J: TRBJ2-7
CDR3: CASSPRPGQVYEQYF
DNA: TGTGCCAGCAGTCCGCGGCCGGGACAGGTCTACGAGCAGTACTTC

V: TRBV7-9
D: TRBD1
size: few
J: TRBJ1-4
CDR3: CASSSQGLDEKLFF
DNA: TGTGCCAGCAGCTCACAGGGGTTGGATGAAAAACTGTTTTTT

V: TRBV7-2
D: TRBD2
size: few
J: TRBJ2-3
CDR3: CASSPIAGLDFTDTQYF
DNA: TGTGCCAGCAGCCCCATAGCGGGGCTAGACTTCACAGATACGCAGTATTTT

V: TRBV7-9
D: TRBD2
size: -
J: TRBJ2-7
CDR3: CASSPGLVSYEQYF
DNA: TGTGCCAGCAGCCCGGGACTAGTATCCTACGAGCAGTACTTC

V: TRBV27
D: -
size: few
J: TRBJ2-2
CDR3: CASSFVGGRDTGELFF
DNA: TGTGCCAGCAGTTTCGTGGGGGGGCGAGACACCGGGGAGCTGTTTTTT

V: TRBV29-1
D: -
size: many
J: TRBJ2-5
CDR3: CSARGTVQETQYF
DNA: TGCAGCGCCAGGGGTACAGTCCAAGAGACCCAGTACTTC

V: TRBV7-3
D: TRBD2
size: -
J: TRBJ2-7
CDR3: CASSLGGRRSSYEQYF
DNA: TGTGCCAGCAGCTTGGGAGGGAGACGGAGCTCCTACGAGCAGTACTTC

V: TRBV19
D: TRBD2
size: few
J: TRBJ2-1
CDR3: CASSWGLGVERDEGNEQFF
DNA: TGTGCCAGTAGTTGGGGTCTCGGCGTGGAGCGGGATGAGGGCAATGAGCAGTTCTTC

V: TRBV20-1
D: TRBD1
size: -
J: TRBJ1-1
CDR3: CSAQDDRGGTEAFF
DNA: TGCAGTGCTCAAGACGACAGGGGGGGGACTGAAGCTTTCTTT

V: TRBV7-9
D: -
size: few
J: TRBJ1-1
CDR3: CASSALGAKGTEAFF
DNA: TGTGCCAGCAGCGCTCTAGGGGCCAAGGGAACTGAAGCTTTCTTT

V: TRBV5-6
D: TRBD2
size: -
J: TRBJ2-3
CDR3: CASSLVSGATDTQYF
DNA: TGTGCCAGCAGCTTGGTAAGCGGGGCCACAGATACGCAGTATTTT

V: TRBV20-1
D: TRBD1
size: few
J: TRBJ2-1
CDR3: CSAREGQNSYNEQFF
DNA: TGCAGTGCTAGAGAGGGACAGAACTCCTACAATGAGCAGTTCTTC

V: TRBV20-1
D: -
size: -
J: TRBJ2-2
CDR3: CSAKPTVSNTGELFF
DNA: TGCAGTGCTAAACCGACAGTTTCTAACACCGGGGAGCTGTTTTTT

V: TRBV12-3/TRBV12-4
D: -
size: many
J: TRBJ1-1
CDR3: CASSQNGYNTEAFF
DNA: TGTGCCAGCAGCCAAAACGGGTATAACACTGAAGCTTTCTTT

V: TRBV14
D: TRBD2
size: -
J: TRBJ2-3
CDR3: CASSPTTRASGRGDTQYF
DNA: TGTGCCAGCAGCCCTACGACTAGGGCTAGCGGGAGGGGAGATACGCAGTATTTT

V: TRBV7-9
D: -
size: few
J: TRBJ2-1
CDR3: CASKSYSGLGPYNEQFF
DNA: TGTGCCAGCAAATCTTACTCGGGACTCGGCCCCTACAATGAGCAGTTCTTC

V: TRBV6-2/TRBV6-3
D: -
size: -
J: TRBJ2-7
CDR3: CASSNFEQYF
DNA: TGTGCCAGCAGTAACTTCGAGCAGTACTTC

V: TRBV24-1
D: -
size: many
J: TRBJ2-2
CDR3: CATSDLGGPNTGELFF
DNA: TGTGCCACCAGTGATTTAGGGGGGCCGAACACCGGGGAGCTGTTTTTT

V: TRBV12-3/TRBV12-4
D: TRBD2
size: many
J: TRBJ2-5
CDR3: CASSLGGGSQETQYF
DNA: TGTGCCAGCAGTTTAGGGGGAGGGTCCCAAGAGACCCAGTACTTC

V: TRBV6-2/TRBV6-3
D: TRBD2
size: many
J: TRBJ2-7
CDR3: CASSYSIRTSGRYEQYF
DNA: TGTGCCAGCAGTTACTCGATTAGGACTAGCGGGAGATACGAGCAGTACTTC

V: TRBV9
D: -
size: -
J: TRBJ2-2
CDR3: CASSQGGRGATGELFF
DNA: TGTGCCAGCAGCCAGGGCGGACGGGGAGCCACCGGGGAGCTGTTTTTT

V: TRBV19
D: -
size: -
J: TRBJ2-7
CDR3: CASSVGLASYEQYF
DNA: TGTGCCAGTAGTGTAGGACTTGCCTCCTACGAGCAGTACTTC

V: TRBV15
D: TRBD2
size: -
J: TRBJ2-5
CDR3: CATSRDRGGETQYF
DNA: TGTGCCACCAGCAGAGATCGCGGGGGAGAGACCCAGTACTTC

V: TRBV20-1
D: TRBD1
size: many
J: TRBJ1-2
CDR3: CSARPDRGEFFYGYTF
DNA: TGCAGTGCTAGACCTGACAGGGGGGAGTTCTTCTATGGCTACACCTTC

V: TRBV30
D: TRBD1
size: -
J: TRBJ1-5
CDR3: CAWTQTDRAQPQHF
DNA: TGTGCCTGGACCCAAACGGACAGGGCACAGCCCCAGCATTTT

V: TRBV7-2
D: TRBD1
size: many
J: TRBJ2-7
CDR3: CASSLPGGQAYEQYF
DNA: TGTGCCAGCAGCTTGCCAGGGGGCCAGGCTTACGAGCAGTACTTC